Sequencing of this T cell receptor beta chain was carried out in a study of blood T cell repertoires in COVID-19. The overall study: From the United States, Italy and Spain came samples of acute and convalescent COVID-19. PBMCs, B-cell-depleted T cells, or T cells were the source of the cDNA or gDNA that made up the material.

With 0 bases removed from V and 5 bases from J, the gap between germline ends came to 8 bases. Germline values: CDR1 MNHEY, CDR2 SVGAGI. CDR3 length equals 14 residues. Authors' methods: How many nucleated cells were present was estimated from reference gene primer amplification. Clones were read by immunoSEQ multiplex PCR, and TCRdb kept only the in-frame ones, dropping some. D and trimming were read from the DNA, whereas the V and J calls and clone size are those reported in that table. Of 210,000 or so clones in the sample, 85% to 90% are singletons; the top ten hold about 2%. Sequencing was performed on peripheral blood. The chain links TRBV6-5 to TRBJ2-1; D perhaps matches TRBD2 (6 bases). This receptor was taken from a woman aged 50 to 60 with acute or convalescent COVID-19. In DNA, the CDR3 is TGTGCCAGCAGTTACTCTAGCGGAGACAATGAGCAGTTCTTC. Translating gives CASSYSSGDNEQFF.